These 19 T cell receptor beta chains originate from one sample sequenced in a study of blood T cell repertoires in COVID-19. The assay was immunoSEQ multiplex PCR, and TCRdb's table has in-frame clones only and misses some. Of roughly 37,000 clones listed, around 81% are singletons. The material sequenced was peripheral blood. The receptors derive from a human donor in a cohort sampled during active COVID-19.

CDR3 bases: TGTGCCACCATCCCCAGGGGGCGGTCAAAGAATGAGCAGTTCTTC. Translated: CATIPRGRSKNEQFF. This chain links TRBV28 with TRBJ2-1; TRBD1 matches at 8 bases. Trimming at V came to 10 bases and at J to 7 bases, leaving 15 bases not matched to a gene. The CDR3 is made up of 15 amino acids. Germline CDR1 reads MDHEN; CDR2 reads SYDVKM.

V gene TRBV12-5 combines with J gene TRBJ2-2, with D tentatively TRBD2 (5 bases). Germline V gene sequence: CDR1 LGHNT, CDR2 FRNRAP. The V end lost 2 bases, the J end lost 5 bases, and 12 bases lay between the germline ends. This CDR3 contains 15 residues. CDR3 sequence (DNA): TGTGCTAGTGGTTTGCCCGGGGTGCTAACCGGGGAGCTGTTTTTT. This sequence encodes CASGLPGVLTGELFF.

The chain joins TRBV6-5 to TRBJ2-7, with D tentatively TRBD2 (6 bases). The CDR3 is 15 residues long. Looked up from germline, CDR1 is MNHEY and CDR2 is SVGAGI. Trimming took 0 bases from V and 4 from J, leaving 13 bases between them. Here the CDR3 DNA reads TGTGCCAGCAGTTACTCGGGAGGCAGGAGGTACGAGCAGTACTTC. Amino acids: CASSYSGGRRYEQYF.

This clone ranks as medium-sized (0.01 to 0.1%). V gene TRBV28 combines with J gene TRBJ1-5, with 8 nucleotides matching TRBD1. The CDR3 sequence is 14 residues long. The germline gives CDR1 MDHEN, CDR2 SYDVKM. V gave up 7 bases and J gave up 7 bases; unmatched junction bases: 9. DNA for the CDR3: TGTGCCAGCACCTGGACAGGGAAGGGCCAGCCCCAGCATTTT. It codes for CASTWTGKGQPQHF.

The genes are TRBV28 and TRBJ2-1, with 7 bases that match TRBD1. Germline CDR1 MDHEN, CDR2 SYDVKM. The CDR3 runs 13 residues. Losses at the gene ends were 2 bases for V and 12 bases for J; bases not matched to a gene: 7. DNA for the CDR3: TGTGCCAGCAGTTTACCCGACAGGGCGGGGCAGTTCTTC. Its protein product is CASSLPDRAGQFF.

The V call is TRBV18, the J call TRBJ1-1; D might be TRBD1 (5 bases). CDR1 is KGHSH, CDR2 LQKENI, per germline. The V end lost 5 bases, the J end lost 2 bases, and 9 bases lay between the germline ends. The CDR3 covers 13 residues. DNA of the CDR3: TGTGCCAGCTCAGGGGGACTTAACACTGAAGCTTTCTTT. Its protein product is CASSGGLNTEAFF.

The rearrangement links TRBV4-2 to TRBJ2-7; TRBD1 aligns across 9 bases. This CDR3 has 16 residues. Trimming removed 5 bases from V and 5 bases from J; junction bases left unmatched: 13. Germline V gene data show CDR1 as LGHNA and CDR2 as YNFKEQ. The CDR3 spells CASSFRPGQGSDEQYF. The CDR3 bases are TGTGCCAGCAGCTTCCGGCCGGGACAGGGAAGTGACGAGCAGTACTTC.

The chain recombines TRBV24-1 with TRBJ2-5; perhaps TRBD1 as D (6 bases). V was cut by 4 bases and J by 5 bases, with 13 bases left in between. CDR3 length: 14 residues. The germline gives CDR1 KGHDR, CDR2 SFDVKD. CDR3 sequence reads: CATSEATGSETQYF. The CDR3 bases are TGTGCCACCAGTGAGGCTACAGGGTCGGAGACCCAGTACTTC.

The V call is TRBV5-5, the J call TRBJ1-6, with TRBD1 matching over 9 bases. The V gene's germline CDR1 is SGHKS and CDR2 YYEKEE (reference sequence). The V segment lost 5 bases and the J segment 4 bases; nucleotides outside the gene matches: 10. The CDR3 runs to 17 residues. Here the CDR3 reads CASRAGTGNEYNSPLHF. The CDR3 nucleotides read TGTGCCAGCAGGGCCGGGACAGGGAATGAGTATAATTCACCCCTCCACTTT.

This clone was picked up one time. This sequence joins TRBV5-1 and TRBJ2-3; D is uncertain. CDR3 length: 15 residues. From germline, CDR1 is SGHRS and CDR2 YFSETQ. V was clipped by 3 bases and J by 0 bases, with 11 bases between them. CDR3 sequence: CASSSQAFSTDTQYF. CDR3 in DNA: TGCGCCAGCAGCTCCCAGGCGTTTAGCACAGATACGCAGTATTTT. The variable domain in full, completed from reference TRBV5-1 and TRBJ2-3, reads KAGVTQTPRYLIKTRGQQVTLSCSPISGHRSVSWYQQTPGQGLQFLFEYFSETQRNKGNFPGRFSGRQFSNSRSEMNVSTLELGDSALYLCASSSQAFSTDTQYFGPGTRLTVL.

The DNA for the CDR3 is TGTGCCAGTAGTATCGGTCCGGAGCAGTTCTTC. This translates into CASSIGPEQFF. The V gene is TRBV19, the J gene TRBJ2-1; no definite D call. CDR3 length: 11 amino acids. Trimming took 3 bases from V and 10 from J, leaving 7 bases between them. In germline, CDR1 is LNHDA, CDR2 SQIVND (reference sequence).

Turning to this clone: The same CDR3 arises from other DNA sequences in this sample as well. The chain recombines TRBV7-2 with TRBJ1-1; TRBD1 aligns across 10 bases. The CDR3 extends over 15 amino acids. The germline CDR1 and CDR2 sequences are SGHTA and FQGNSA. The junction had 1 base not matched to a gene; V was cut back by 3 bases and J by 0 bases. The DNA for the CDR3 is TGTGCCAGCAGCTTGACAGGGGGCCTGAACACTGAAGCTTTCTTT. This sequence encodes CASSLTGGLNTEAFF.

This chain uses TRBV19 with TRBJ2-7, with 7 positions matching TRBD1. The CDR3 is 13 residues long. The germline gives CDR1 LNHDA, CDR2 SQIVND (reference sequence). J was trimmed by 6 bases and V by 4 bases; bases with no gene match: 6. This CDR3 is CASSTREGAEQYF. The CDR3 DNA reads TGTGCCAGTAGTACCAGAGAGGGGGCCGAGCAGTACTTC. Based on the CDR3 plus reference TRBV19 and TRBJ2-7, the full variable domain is DGGITQSPKYLFRKEGQNVTLSCEQNLNHDAMYWYRQDPGQGLRLIYYSQIVNDFQKGDIAEGYSVSREKKESFPLTVTSAQKNPTAFYLCASSTREGAEQYFGPGTRLTVT.

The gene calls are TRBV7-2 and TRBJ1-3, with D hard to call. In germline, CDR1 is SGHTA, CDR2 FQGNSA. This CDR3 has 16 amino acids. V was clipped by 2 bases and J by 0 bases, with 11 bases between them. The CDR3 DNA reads TGTGCCAGCAGCTTAAAGAGTCTGAACTCTGGAAACACCATATATTTT. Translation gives CASSLKSLNSGNTIYF.

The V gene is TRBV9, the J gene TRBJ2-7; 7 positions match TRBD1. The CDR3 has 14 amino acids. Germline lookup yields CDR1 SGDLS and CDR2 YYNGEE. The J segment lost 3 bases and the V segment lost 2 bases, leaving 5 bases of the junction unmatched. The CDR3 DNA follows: TGTGCCAGCAGCGTTACAGGGGCCGGCTACGAGCAGTACTTC. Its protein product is CASSVTGAGYEQYF.

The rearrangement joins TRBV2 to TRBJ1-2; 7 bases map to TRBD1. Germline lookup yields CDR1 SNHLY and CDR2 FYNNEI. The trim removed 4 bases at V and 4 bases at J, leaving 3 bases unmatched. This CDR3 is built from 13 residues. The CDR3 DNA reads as TGTGCCAGCAGTGGACAGGGAACCTATGGCTACACCTTC. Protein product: CASSGQGTYGYTF. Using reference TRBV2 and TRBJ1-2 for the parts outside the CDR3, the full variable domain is EPEVTQTPSHQVTQMGQEVILRCVPISNHLYFYWYRQILGQKVEFLVSFYNNEISEKSEIFDDQFSVERPDGSNFTLKIRSTKLEDSAMYFCASSGQGTYGYTFGSGTRLTVV.

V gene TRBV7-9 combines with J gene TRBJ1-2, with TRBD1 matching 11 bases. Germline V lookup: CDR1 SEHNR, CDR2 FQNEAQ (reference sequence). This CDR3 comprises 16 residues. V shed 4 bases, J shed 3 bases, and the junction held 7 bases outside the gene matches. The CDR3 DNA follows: TGTGCCAGCAGCTGGACAGGGGGCGATCTAGACTATGGCTACACCTTC. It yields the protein CASSWTGGDLDYGYTF.

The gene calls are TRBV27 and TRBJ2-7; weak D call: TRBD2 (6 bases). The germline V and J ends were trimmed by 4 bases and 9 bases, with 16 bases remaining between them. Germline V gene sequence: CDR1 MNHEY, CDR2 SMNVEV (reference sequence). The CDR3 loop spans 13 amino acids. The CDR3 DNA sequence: TGTGCCAGCAGTTCCCCATCGAGCGGGCGGCAGTACTTC. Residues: CASSSPSSGRQYF.

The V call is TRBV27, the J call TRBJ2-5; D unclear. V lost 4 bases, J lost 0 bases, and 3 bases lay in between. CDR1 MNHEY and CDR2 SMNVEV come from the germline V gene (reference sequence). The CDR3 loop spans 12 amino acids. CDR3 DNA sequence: TGTGCCAGCAGTTATAACCAAGAGACCCAGTACTTC. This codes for CASSYNQETQYF.